Listed here are 6 T cell receptor beta chains from one sample, sequenced in a study of T cells expressing NK-cell markers. TCRdb re-called the 5' RACE reads, yielding one record per CDR3 amino acid sequence without DNA. Its listing shows some 440,000 distinct CDR3 sequences. The sequenced material came from blood T cells: a sorted CD56 or NKG2C T cell subset, CD4+ or CD8+ T cells, or bulk PBMC T cells (not recorded which). These receptors all come from a woman aged 50 to 60 in good health.

The chain carries TRBV29-1 and TRBJ2-3; TCRdb designates TRBD1, a call that cannot be tested without DNA. The CDR3 has 15 amino acids. Germline V lookup: CDR1 SQVTM, CDR2 ANQGSEA. The CDR3 sequence is CSVKRQGGRTDTQYF.

The chain carries TRBV7-2 and TRBJ2-5; the TCRdb call, TRBD2, lacks DNA for checking. CDR1 is SGHTA and CDR2 is FQGNSA in the germline V gene. The CDR3 has 15 amino acids. Here the CDR3 reads CASALVVAGDQTQYF.

J is TRBJ2-3 and V is TRBV4-2; TCRdb returns TRBD2, unconfirmable since there is no DNA. The V gene's germline CDR1 is LGHNA and CDR2 YNFKEQ. The CDR3 contains 13 residues. CDR3 sequence: CASSQDLVSSQYF.

V and J are TRBV27 and TRBJ1-1. The germline V gene encodes CDR1 MNHEY and CDR2 SMNVEV (reference sequence). This CDR3 is 17 amino acids long. CDR3 sequence reads: CASSLIFVNNMNTEAFF.

J is TRBJ2-1 and V is TRBV10-2; TCRdb gives TRBD2 as the D gene, but with no DNA this cannot be confirmed. The germline V gene encodes CDR1 WSHSY and CDR2 SAAADI. The CDR3 has 13 residues. This CDR3 reads CASSESTPRLQFF.

The V and J genes are TRBV9 and TRBJ2-3. The CDR3 is made up of 14 amino acids. Germline CDR1 and CDR2: SGDLS and YYNGEE. The CDR3 region is CASSVAGHGDTQYF.